This T cell receptor (beta chain) was obtained from a study of blood T cells in healthy people across ages. For the study at large: Template-switching capture recovered about one barcoded beta molecule per two T cells.

This clonotype showed up just a few times. For the second PCR, which ran for about 7 to 12 cycles, a sample-barcoded 5' primer and a J-beta primer mix were used. TCRdb reanalysed the 5' RACE reads using MiXCR and keeps one entry per CDR3 protein. Of about 280,000 distinct CDR3 sequences detected, about 25% appear once; the ten largest clones hold roughly 28%. Sequences were obtained from blood. The TCR was taken from a woman in her seventies in good health.

CDR3 sequence reads: CASSLKGEGYTF. The CDR3 region has the DNA TGTGCCAGCAGTTTGAAGGGGGAAGGCTACACCTTC. V is TRBV12-3 or TRBV12-4 and J is TRBJ1-2, with D possibly matching TRBD1 (6 bases). CDR3 length equals 12 residues. V was shortened by 3 bases and J by 8 bases, with 10 bases between the two germline ends.